A single T cell receptor beta chain is shown here with its context. The data stem from a study of blood T cell repertoires in COVID-19. Data came from immunoSEQ multiplex PCR; TCRdb stores just in-frame clones and leaves some out. The sample lists around 150,000 clones, roughly 81% occurring once. Unmatched junction bases numbered 19, after V lost 1 base and J lost 0 bases. Germline CDR1 reads LNHDA; CDR2 reads SQIVND (reference sequence). CDR3 length: 22 residues. Sequencing was performed on peripheral blood. This chain joins TRBV19 and TRBJ1-5; 9 positions agree with TRBD1. The sequence was obtained from a woman in her forties or fifties with active or convalescent COVID-19. The CDR3 coding sequence is TGTGCCAGTAGTATAGCCGCCTTGACAGGGGGGAATGGCTTCGGTAGCAATCAGCCCCAGCATTTT. This codes for CASSIAALTGGNGFGSNQPQHF.